This TCR beta chain emerged from a study of shared clonotypes between healthy human individuals (dated by TCRdb to 2020 to 2022). General notes on the study: The cohort comprised two women and three men aged 18 to 49 years. Per donor, three plates each were used for CD4 naive and CD4 memory, two for CD8 naive, and one for CD8 memory. To estimate repertoire size and how much clonotypes are shared between individuals, the study performed deep sequencing of blood TCR repertoires from a handful of healthy adults. Different laboratories and diverse techniques were used to prepare libraries and sequence TCR repertoires, to increase sequencing depth and limit assay-specific biases. Per donor, leukapheresis produced somewhere between about 0.94 and 10 billion PBMCs. The study at large found these results: Larger estimated clonotype richness was generally found for naive subsets than for memory subsets. Pairwise subsampling led to the expectation that sequencing depth would affect the degree of clonotype sharing among donors. Incomplete sequencing was indicated by rarefaction of sorted-subset datasets, despite the large sequencing depth. Because the study included a small number of donors, the genetic and exposure-history diversity represented was limited. Sharing across several donors was observed for about 5% of naive CD4, over 3% of naive CD8, about 2.3% of memory CD4, and around 0.4% of memory CD8 clonotypes. Compared with non-shared clonotypes, the clonotypes found in all four sorted-subset donors had higher generation probabilities. Sampling was limited to blood, and TCR repertoires in tissue likely differ from TCR repertoires in blood.

Concerning this clone: Its antigen is unknown. No base-level quality is on record; no much larger clone is a single base apart.

Using the deep immunoSEQ assay, TCR CDR3 regions were amplified from genomic DNA by multiplex PCR. Genomic DNA extracted from each cell subset was distributed evenly over all wells of several immunoSEQ 96-well plates, and each plate served as one replicate. For sorted subsets, around 0.2 ug of genomic DNA, equivalent to about 30,000 T cell genomes, went into each replicate PCR. The purified libraries were quantified using a Qubit 3.0 fluorometer, sized with a Bioanalyzer 2100, and then quantified again using the KAPA Library Quantification kit. Each immunoSEQ 96-well plate was sequenced on its own single-read 150-cycle Illumina NextSeq 550 flow cell. The paper's processing steps were these. The immunoSEQ output contained only junctional sequences without quality scores, so filtering could not match that applied to full-length reads. Sequences were annotated with PyIR, a Python wrapper for IgBLAST v1.9, and V/J genes and CDR3 were assigned using IMGT germline references. Reads were removed for weak V/J assignments (E-value above 1e-6), missing CDR3, stop codons, out-of-frame junctions, or ambiguous translated residues. V3J clonotypes were defined as sequences sharing the same inferred V gene, J gene, and CDR3 amino acid sequence. Percentage overlap between repertoires was computed as shared unique clonotypes divided by the size of the smaller repertoire. Repertoire richness was assessed with RTK rarefaction, the Chao1 estimator, and Recon v2.1 estimates of unobserved clonotypes. For all TCRbeta clonotypes obtained by the gDNA method from several donors, generation probabilities were computed with OLGA. Imported from immuneACCESS, the table was reduced by TCRdb to in-frame sequences with V and J called. These copies leave out some clones; in studies compared against another copy, an unresolved V gene accounts for under half, and the cause of the remainder is not known. The V and J calls and the clone size are those of that table, but D and trimming were determined from the DNA. This sample holds about 770,000 clones; over 55% were observed only once. The ten top clones hold roughly 1.8% of the sample.

The germline ends are 12 bases apart after V is trimmed by 6 bases and J by 6 bases. The CDR3 covers 12 residues, taking in both the cysteine and the phenylalanine. Of the read, only the CDR3 DNA is kept; its 36 bases are in frame from base 1. Looking up the germline V gene yields CDR1 MDHEN and CDR2 SYDVKM. Healthy HIV-negative adults with no recently reported acute infections or vaccinations were included as donors. Every donor was a Caucasian adult living in Nashville, Tennessee, USA. CD4+ T cells were enriched by magnetic negative selection; naive cells were then positively selected on CD45RA, and the negative fraction formed the memory subset. After blood collection by leukapheresis, PBMCs were isolated using Ficoll-Histopaque density gradient centrifugation and then cryopreserved in the vapor phase of liquid nitrogen. Analytical flow cytometry was used to check the purity and quantity of each magnetically sorted T cell population. Genomic DNA was isolated from every sorted fraction and measured by UV absorbance on a Nanodrop 2000c.

The source of this sequence is a woman aged 30 to 39 in good health. In this chain, TRBV28 is recombined with TRBJ2-7; the D gene remains uncertain. The material sequenced was memory CD4+ T cells sorted from blood. The meaning of the sample's cell subset or site label: CD45RA-negative fraction. The CDR3 region: CASRHELGEQYF. The DNA sequence is as follows: TGTGCCAGCAGACACGAGTTGGGCGAGCAGTACTTC.